These 11 T cell receptor beta chains originate from one sample sequenced in a study of cytomegalovirus exposure and HLA in healthy donors. Researchers ran the PCR with 60 Vbeta and 13 Jbeta primers. Method: immunoSEQ multiplex PCR; TCRdb's copy keeps in-frame clones and lacks some. The profile covers 59,000 or so clones, with 65% to 90% appearing a single time and approximately 11% taken by the ten largest. The sample was PBMCs. Source of these receptors: a female donor in good health and CMV-seronegative.

This clone was recorded a few times. J is TRBJ2-5 and V is TRBV9, with TRBD2 matching 10 bases. Trimming at V came to 4 bases and at J to 5 bases, leaving 14 bases not matched to a gene. CDR3 size: 17 residues. The germline gives CDR1 SGDLS, CDR2 YYNGEE. The CDR3 loop is CASSPPTGAGGGETQYF. CDR3 nucleotide sequence: TGTGCCAGCAGCCCCCCCACGGGAGCGGGAGGGGGGGAGACCCAGTACTTC.

The CDR3: CASKSGRAAADTQYF. The CDR3 DNA reads TGTGCCAGCAAAAGCGGGAGAGCAGCAGCAGATACGCAGTATTTT. The chain recombines TRBV6-6 with TRBJ2-3; TRBD2 agrees at 8 bases. Germline-derived CDR1 and CDR2 are MNHNY and SVGAGI (reference sequence). The CDR3 has 15 residues. The junction had 10 bases not matched to a gene; V was cut back by 7 bases and J by 4 bases.

This clone came up a few times. V is TRBV7-2 and J is TRBJ2-2; 11 bases are shared with TRBD2. This CDR3 has 16 residues. CDR1 is SGHTA, CDR2 FQGNSA, per germline. Unmatched junction bases numbered 5, after V lost 5 bases and J lost 3 bases. As DNA, the CDR3 is TGTGCCAGCAGCCCCCCTAGCGGGAGGCACACCGGGGAGCTGTTTTTT. Amino acids: CASSPPSGRHTGELFF.

On this clone itself: At one end the junction does not follow the germline gene, possibly because of a read error. The chain combines TRBV18 with TRBJ2-6, with D tentatively TRBD1 (5 bases). Germline V lookup: CDR1 KGHSH, CDR2 LQKENI. The CDR3 is 18 amino acids. The CDR3 nucleotides read TGTGCCAACTCACTGACAGCCTTATCGAGTTCTGGGGCCAACGGCCTGACTTTC. It encodes CANSLTALSSSGANGLTF.

A single count supports this clone. The V gene is TRBV6-5, the J gene TRBJ1-3; D is unclear. In germline, CDR1 is MNHEY, CDR2 SVGAGI. The CDR3 runs to 16 residues. The V and J ends lost 0 bases and 0 bases respectively, with 9 bases between them. The CDR3 is CASSYSQFPSGNTIYF. CDR3 in DNA: TGTGCCAGCAGTTACTCGCAGTTTCCCTCTGGAAACACCATATATTTT.

The rearrangement joins TRBV5-1 to TRBJ2-1; no reliable D call. Per the germline V gene, CDR1 is SGHRS and CDR2 is YFSETQ. Trimming pared 0 bases from V and 1 base from J, leaving 11 bases between. The CDR3 contains 16 residues. The CDR3 loop is CASSLGSTGSYNEQFF. The DNA for the CDR3 is TGCGCCAGCAGCTTGGGGTCGACTGGGTCCTACAATGAGCAGTTCTTC.

The chain is built from TRBV6-5 and TRBJ2-7, with TRBD1 as a possible D gene (6 bases). CDR3 length: 15 residues. V shed 4 bases and J shed 3 bases, with 16 bases lying between them. Germline CDR1 reads MNHEY; CDR2 reads SVGAGI. As DNA, the CDR3 is TGTGCCAGCAGTTTGTCTGGGGGCCACTACTACGAGCAGTACTTC. Its protein is CASSLSGGHYYEQYF.

The rearrangement joins TRBV28 to TRBJ2-7, with D possibly TRBD1 on 5 matching bases. There are 12 residues in the CDR3. CDR1 MDHEN and CDR2 SYDVKM come from the germline V gene. V shed 3 bases and J shed 6 bases, with 9 bases lying between them. The CDR3 region has the DNA TGTGCCAGCAGTTTCTTAGGGGTCGAGCAGTACTTC. Its protein product is CASSFLGVEQYF. Full variable domain (rest looked up from reference TRBV28 and TRBJ2-7): DVKVTQSSRYLVKRTGEKVFLECVQDMDHENMFWYRQDPGLGLRLIYFSYDVKMKEKGDIPEGYSVSREKKERFSLILESASTNQTSMYLCASSFLGVEQYFGPGTRLTVT.

V is TRBV5-1 and J is TRBJ2-3; 7 positions match TRBD1. V gave up 4 bases and J gave up 2 bases; unmatched junction bases: 7. The CDR3 has 15 residues. The germline CDR1 and CDR2 sequences are SGHRS and YFSETQ. The CDR3 nucleotides are TGCGCCAGCAGCCTTACAGGGGCTCTCACAGATACGCAGTATTTT. Translating it yields CASSLTGALTDTQYF.

V usage is TRBV5-1 and J usage is TRBJ2-1, with D possibly being TRBD2 (7 bases). The CDR3 extends over 16 amino acids. Trimming shortened V by 0 bases and J by 4 bases, and 14 bases separated the two germline ends. From germline, CDR1 is SGHRS and CDR2 YFSETQ. CDR3 region: CASSLEGGGHYNEQFF. In nucleotides, the CDR3 is TGCGCCAGCAGCTTGGAGGGGGGGGGTCATTACAATGAGCAGTTCTTC.

V usage is TRBV7-9 and J usage is TRBJ2-4, with TRBD1 matching over 7 bases. V lost 1 base and J lost 2; bases outside the gene matches: 5. The CDR3 has 16 amino acids. CDR1 is SEHNR, CDR2 FQNEAQ, per germline (reference sequence). CDR3 sequence: CASSLGQGESKNIQYF. The CDR3 region has the DNA TGTGCCAGCAGCTTAGGACAGGGTGAATCCAAAAACATTCAGTACTTC.